The 31 T cell receptor beta chains given below trace back to one sample, sequenced in a study of blood T cell repertoires in COVID-19. Sequencing was performed with immunoSEQ multiplex PCR; in TCRdb, only in-frame clones are kept and a portion is missing. The sample records tens of thousands of clones, approximately 88% being singletons. Sequenced material: peripheral blood. These receptor sequences come from a human donor in a cohort sampled during active COVID-19.

V usage is TRBV25-1 and J usage is TRBJ2-3; D ambiguous. The germline V and J ends were trimmed by 6 bases and 2 bases, with 15 bases remaining between them. The CDR3 has 15 amino acids. Per germline, CDR1 MGHDK and CDR2 SYGVNS. DNA for the CDR3: TGTGCCAGCAGCCCCAATACAGAAATCACAGATACGCAGTATTTT. It is translated as CASSPNTEITDTQYF.

The genes are TRBV28 and TRBJ1-2; 7 nucleotides line up with TRBD1. The CDR3 is 13 amino acids. With 6 bases clipped from V and 4 bases from J, the junction kept 5 bases outside the gene matches. Germline V gene lookup returns CDR1 MDHEN and CDR2 SYDVKM. The CDR3 DNA reads as TGTGCCAGCAGGGAAGGGGGCAGCTATGGCTACACCTTC. Its translation: CASREGGSYGYTF.

The V gene is TRBV28, the J gene TRBJ2-7, with 7 bases aligning to TRBD1. CDR1 is MDHEN and CDR2 is SYDVKM in the germline V gene. Unmatched junction bases numbered 8, after V lost 5 bases and J lost 4 bases. CDR3 length equals 14 residues. The CDR3: CASSQGGEAYEQYF. CDR3 sequence (DNA): TGTGCCAGCAGTCAAGGGGGCGAGGCGTACGAGCAGTACTTC.

The chain recombines TRBV2 with TRBJ1-5; no firm D call. Germline V gives CDR1 SNHLY, CDR2 FYNNEI. Trimming left V 1 base short and J 2 bases short, with 9 bases between. This CDR3 has 15 residues. The CDR3 nucleotides read TGTGCCAGCAGTGAAGGAGGTTTCGGCAATCAGCCCCAGCATTTT. Its protein is CASSEGGFGNQPQHF. The full variable domain, its missing parts supplied by reference TRBV2 and TRBJ1-5, is EPEVTQTPSHQVTQMGQEVILRCVPISNHLYFYWYRQILGQKVEFLVSFYNNEISEKSEIFDDQFSVERPDGSNFTLKIRSTKLEDSAMYFCASSEGGFGNQPQHFGDGTRLSIL.

This clone was seen a single time. The chain links TRBV6-5 to TRBJ2-7; D is uncertain. The CDR3 consists of 13 residues. V lost 6 bases and J 6 bases, leaving 15 bases between the germline ends. CDR1 is MNHEY, CDR2 SVGAGI, per germline. CDR3 bases: TGTGCCAGCAGACCGACTGGTAGAGTCGAGCAGTACTTC. Translation gives CASRPTGRVEQYF.

The chain uses TRBV6-5 and TRBJ2-2, with D possibly matching TRBD1 (6 bases). This CDR3 is built from 14 residues. CDR1 is MNHEY, CDR2 SVGAGI, per germline. The V and J ends lost 4 bases and 1 base respectively, with 7 bases between them. The CDR3 sequence: CASSLQGNTGELFF. In DNA form, the CDR3 reads TGTGCCAGCAGTTTACAGGGGAACACCGGGGAGCTGTTTTTT.

The rearrangement links TRBV6-4 to TRBJ2-2; 11 nucleotides align to TRBD2. V lost 7 bases, J lost 7 bases, and 8 bases stayed unmatched. Germline V gene sequence: CDR1 MRHNA, CDR2 SNTAGT. The CDR3 is made up of 15 amino acids. The CDR3: CASKTTSGTGGELFF. The CDR3 DNA sequence: TGTGCCAGCAAAACGACTAGCGGGACGGGCGGGGAGCTGTTTTTT.

The chain links TRBV29-1 to TRBJ1-1, with D possibly TRBD1 on 6 matching bases. Trimming left V 8 bases short and J 4 bases short, with 14 bases between. The CDR3 sequence is 12 residues long. Germline V gene lookup returns CDR1 SQVTM and CDR2 ANQGSEA. CDR3 sequence reads: CSTTGLRTEAFF. The CDR3 DNA is TGCAGCACAACAGGGCTCCGCACTGAAGCTTTCTTT. The full variable domain, in which reference TRBV29-1 and TRBJ1-1 provide the parts outside the CDR3, is SAVISQKPSRDICQRGTSLTIQCQVDSQVTMMFWYRQQPGQSLTLIATANQGSEATYESGFVIDKFPISRPNLTFSTLTVSNMSPEDSSIYLCSTTGLRTEAFFGQGTRLTVV.

This rearrangement joins TRBV27 to TRBJ2-6, with 9 bases matching TRBD1. Germline CDR1 reads MNHEY; CDR2 reads SMNVEV (reference sequence). V gave up 6 bases and J gave up 3 bases; unmatched junction bases: 6. The CDR3 spans 16 residues. CDR3 sequence: CASSLTGGHGANVLTF. The CDR3 nucleotides are TGTGCCAGCAGCCTGACAGGGGGGCATGGGGCCAACGTCCTGACTTTC.

The J gene is TRBJ1-4, the V gene TRBV6-5; unclear D gene. Germline-derived CDR1 and CDR2 are MNHEY and SVGAGI. This CDR3 is 12 amino acids long. Deletions cut 8 bases from V and 8 bases from J, with 12 bases between. The CDR3 loop is CASRTGGEKLFF. The CDR3 DNA sequence: TGTGCCAGCCGCACGGGAGGGGAAAAACTGTTTTTT.

The chain is built from TRBV20-1 and TRBJ2-7; the D gene is possibly TRBD2 (7 bases). V was trimmed by 3 bases and J by 6 bases, leaving 27 bases between them. The CDR3 is 17 amino acids. The germline V gene has CDR1 DFQATT and CDR2 SNEGSKA (reference sequence). The CDR3 loop is CSASIPRGGMKNGEQYF. CDR3 sequence (DNA): TGCAGTGCTAGTATTCCTAGGGGGGGAATGAAAAACGGCGAGCAGTACTTC.

The chain links TRBV27 to TRBJ2-5, with TRBD2 identical over 8 bases. V shed 2 bases, J shed 5 bases, and the junction held 4 bases outside the gene matches. CDR3 length equals 14 residues. Looked up from germline, CDR1 is MNHEY and CDR2 is SMNVEV (reference sequence). CDR3: CASSLAGGSETQYF. CDR3 DNA sequence: TGTGCCAGCAGTTTAGCGGGGGGTTCGGAGACCCAGTACTTC.

The chain has TRBV9 and TRBJ1-3, with D maybe TRBD1 (5 bases). This CDR3 region has 16 residues. Germline V lookup: CDR1 SGDLS, CDR2 YYNGEE. Trimming took 1 base from V and 6 from J, leaving 17 bases between them. This CDR3 reads CASSVRPGGVSNTIYF. As DNA, the CDR3 is TGTGCCAGCAGCGTACGTCCGGGGGGGGTTTCAAACACCATATATTTT.

This clone appeared once. This chain links TRBV3-1 (or the pseudogene TRBV3-2) with TRBJ2-3; 10 bases are shared with TRBD2. The CDR3 contains 16 residues. Germline CDR1 reads LGHDT; CDR2 reads YNNKEL (reference sequence). V shed 4 bases, J shed 5 bases, and the junction held 9 bases outside the gene matches. For the CDR3, the DNA is TGTGCCAGCAGCCGGGGGTCTAGCGGGAGCTTAGATACGCAGTATTTT. Amino acid sequence: CASSRGSSGSLDTQYF.

V gene TRBV5-1 combines with J gene TRBJ2-5; 7 nucleotides line up with TRBD2. The CDR3 contains 13 residues. The germline V gene has CDR1 SGHRS and CDR2 YFSETQ. With V trimmed by 4 bases and J by 5 bases, 5 bases remained unmatched. The CDR3 spells CASSEGGSETQYF. CDR3 nucleotide sequence: TGCGCCAGCAGCGAGGGAGGGTCGGAGACCCAGTACTTC.

This clone was detected only once. The chain couples TRBV5-8 to TRBJ1-2; maybe TRBD1 (5 bases). V shed 0 bases and J shed 4 bases, with 13 bases lying between them. This CDR3 is built from 15 residues. Germline CDR1 reads SGHTS; CDR2 reads YDEGEE. CDR3 residues: CASSLGAGGSYGYTF. In nucleotides, the CDR3 is TGTGCCAGCAGCTTGGGAGCGGGGGGATCCTATGGCTACACCTTC.

The chain recombines TRBV2 with TRBJ1-2; TRBD1 matches 7 bases. The CDR3 consists of 13 residues. Germline V lookup: CDR1 SNHLY, CDR2 FYNNEI. V lost 8 bases and J lost 8; bases outside the gene matches: 11. The CDR3 nucleotides are TGTGCCAGCGGCCGCCGACAGGGAATGGGCTACACCTTC. This encodes CASGRRQGMGYTF. The variable domain in full, completed from reference TRBV2 and TRBJ1-2, reads EPEVTQTPSHQVTQMGQEVILRCVPISNHLYFYWYRQILGQKVEFLVSFYNNEISEKSEIFDDQFSVERPDGSNFTLKIRSTKLEDSAMYFCASGRRQGMGYTFGSGTRLTVV.

V and J are TRBV23-1 and TRBJ2-5, with TRBD1 matching 10 bases. TRBV23-1 is assigned to the ORF class and has an uncertain function. The CDR3 contains 16 residues. Losses at the gene ends were 4 bases for V and 2 bases for J; bases not matched to a gene: 7. The DNA of the CDR3 is TGCGCCAGCAGTCCCCGCCTGGACAGGGGGCAAGAGACCCAGTACTTC. Its translation: CASSPRLDRGQETQYF.

This clone was found once. This chain links TRBV4-1 with TRBJ1-2; 7 bases fit TRBD1. V lost 7 bases, J lost 3 bases, and 8 bases stayed unmatched. The CDR3 runs 14 residues. CDR1 MGHRA and CDR2 YSYEKL come from the germline V gene. This CDR3 reads CASNLRQGDYGYTF. The CDR3 DNA reads TGCGCCAGCAACCTTCGACAGGGAGACTATGGCTACACCTTC.

The V and J genes are TRBV28 and TRBJ1-5; 8 nucleotides agree with TRBD1. V was pared by 6 bases and J by 3 bases, with 13 bases of the junction left unmatched. Per germline, CDR1 MDHEN and CDR2 SYDVKM. The CDR3 has 17 amino acids. DNA of the CDR3: TGTGCCAGCAGCCATGCCGGCCAGGGGGCGTTCAATCAGCCCCAGCATTTT. Translating it yields CASSHAGQGAFNQPQHF.

The J gene is TRBJ2-7, the V gene TRBV11-2; 10 bases line up with TRBD2. Germline values: CDR1 SGHAT, CDR2 FQNNGV. The CDR3 loop spans 18 amino acids. J lost 3 bases, V lost 5 bases, and 16 bases had no gene match. Here the CDR3 reads CASSLWETSGSSHYEQYF. The DNA for the CDR3 is TGTGCCAGCAGCCTCTGGGAGACTAGCGGGTCTTCTCACTACGAGCAGTACTTC.

The rearrangement uses TRBV11-2 and TRBJ2-3; D not certain. The CDR3 is made up of 13 amino acids. Germline V lookup: CDR1 SGHAT, CDR2 FQNNGV. V lost 3 bases and J 2 bases, leaving 6 bases between the germline ends. CDR3: CASSFIPTDTQYF. Written as DNA, the CDR3 is TGTGCCAGCAGCTTCATCCCCACAGATACGCAGTATTTT.

This clone was picked up one time. An end of the junction differs from the germline gene, which may be a read error. The rearrangement uses TRBV5-1 and TRBJ1-2; no firm D call. The germline V gene has CDR1 SGHRS and CDR2 YFSETQ. The length of the CDR3 is 15 residues. CDR3 nucleotide sequence: TGCGCCAGCAGCTTGTCCGCGGGAGCTAACTGTGGCTACACCTTC. Its protein is CASSLSAGANCGYTF.

The J gene is TRBJ2-7, the V gene TRBV28, with 7 bases matching TRBD2. This CDR3 is 14 amino acids long. J was trimmed by 2 bases and V by 3 bases; bases with no gene match: 4. CDR1 and CDR2 from the germline V gene are MDHEN and SYDVKM. The CDR3 reads CASSFLGGTYEQYF. The CDR3 nucleotides are TGTGCCAGCAGTTTCCTGGGAGGGACCTACGAGCAGTACTTC.

This clone appeared a single time. The V call is TRBV19, the J call TRBJ1-1, with 10 bases lining up with TRBD1. This CDR3 spans 13 amino acids. Germline loops: CDR1 LNHDA, CDR2 SQIVND (reference sequence). With 5 bases clipped from V and 3 bases from J, the junction kept 0 bases outside the gene matches. CDR3 sequence reads: CASSGTGDTEAFF. The CDR3 bases are TGTGCCAGTAGTGGGACAGGGGACACTGAAGCTTTCTTT.

V usage is TRBV7-2 and J usage is TRBJ2-5; D remains ambiguous. This CDR3 has 14 amino acids. Deletions cut 4 bases from V and 2 bases from J, with 11 bases between. Germline loops: CDR1 SGHTA, CDR2 FQGNSA. The CDR3 here is CASSYRTVQETQYF. CDR3 DNA: TGTGCCAGCAGCTACCGAACGGTACAAGAGACCCAGTACTTC.

The chain joins TRBV7-9 to TRBJ1-2; perhaps TRBD1 as D (5 bases). In germline, CDR1 is SEHNR, CDR2 FQNEAQ (reference sequence). The CDR3 length is 14 residues. V gave up 6 bases and J gave up 0 bases, with 11 bases separating them. The CDR3 nucleotides read TGTGCCAGCAGACCCGGGGGGGCTAACTATGGCTACACCTTC. This encodes CASRPGGANYGYTF.

This clone turned up a few times. The rearrangement uses TRBV7-2 and TRBJ1-6; 7 positions match TRBD1. The CDR3 is 14 amino acids. CDR1 SGHTA and CDR2 FQGNSA come from the germline V gene. V lost 5 bases and J lost 10; bases outside the gene matches: 8. CDR3 in DNA: TGTGCCAGCAGCCCCAGGGGGTCGTGGTCACCCCTCCACTTT. Encoded protein: CASSPRGSWSPLHF.

The chain carries TRBV24-1 and TRBJ2-1; 9 nucleotides align to TRBD1. V trimming: 2 bases; J trimming: 5 bases; junction bases outside the gene matches: 3. The germline V gene has CDR1 KGHDR and CDR2 SFDVKD. CDR3 length equals 15 residues. The DNA of the CDR3 is TGTGCCACCAGTGATTGGGGACAGGGCAACAATGAGCAGTTCTTC. Amino acids: CATSDWGQGNNEQFF.

This clone was seen a few times. This chain links TRBV30 with TRBJ1-1; a possible D gene is TRBD1 (6 bases). Trimming removed 5 bases at V and 0 bases at J, with 22 bases between. Looked up from germline, CDR1 is GTSNPN and CDR2 is SVGIG (reference sequence). CDR3 length: 17 amino acids. CDR3: CAWRTGTLSRLNTEAFF. The CDR3 DNA follows: TGTGCCTGGCGAACCGGGACACTTAGTAGATTGAACACTGAAGCTTTCTTT.

The chain couples TRBV5-4 to TRBJ2-4; weak D call: TRBD1 (7 bases). CDR3 length equals 16 residues. In germline, CDR1 is SGHNT, CDR2 YYREEE (reference sequence). Trimming stripped 0 bases from V and 0 bases from J, with 10 bases between. The CDR3 DNA reads as TGTGCCAGCAGCTTGGACAGGGGACTAGCCAAAAACATTCAGTACTTC. Protein: CASSLDRGLAKNIQYF.